This T cell receptor beta chain was sequenced for a study of early T cells in non-severe SARS-CoV-2 infection. In the study overall: The chains were unpaired, and the sequenced material was bulk RNA from unsorted whole blood.

The V gene's germline CDR1 is LGHNA and CDR2 YSLEER. The V end lost 0 bases, the J end lost 8 bases, and 23 bases lay between the germline ends. This CDR3 contains 18 residues. TCRdb ran MiXCR on the 5' RACE reads and lists one entry per CDR3 protein. The table records under 60,000 distinct CDR3 sequences, around 8% of them present only once. This clonotype came up many times. This sequence joins TRBV4-3 and TRBJ2-1; possibly TRBD2 for D (6 bases). This receptor was identified in an adult who was a healthcare worker with PCR-confirmed SARS-CoV-2 infection or an uninfected control (not recorded which). The sample consisted of whole blood. The CDR3 loop reads CASSQEGSTSGSLDEQFF. DNA of the CDR3: TGCGCCAGCAGCCAAGAAGGTTCGACTAGTGGGAGTCTGGATGAGCAGTTCTTC.